Listed below are T cell receptor beta chains from one sample, sequenced in a study of persistence of HIV-infected CD4 T cells. Their antigens remain unidentified. Assay used: immunoSEQ multiplex PCR; TCRdb lists only in-frame clones, some missing. The sample has roughly 32,000 clones; roughly 82% are singletons. Sequences were derived from CD4+ T cells sorted from PBMCs after roughly 18-hour stimulation, sampled from a patient who received antiretroviral therapy. These receptors came from an adult woman with HIV who was CMV-seropositive. The CDR3 runs from the conserved cysteine through the conserved F or W. Fields, in order: clone size, D gene, J gene, V gene, CDR3 protein, CDR3 DNA. A D gene is named only where the DNA matches it firmly. Expanded clones are given a class, and other clones once, few, many or no size at all.

clone_size: -
d_call: -
j_call: TRBJ2-5
v_call: TRBV9
cdr3_aa: CASSVERQETQYF
cdr3_nt: TGTGCCAGCAGCGTAGAAAGACAAGAGACCCAGTACTTC

clone_size: -
d_call: -
j_call: TRBJ1-5
v_call: TRBV7-2
cdr3_aa: CASSLEGGNQPQHF
cdr3_nt: TGTGCCAGCAGCTTAGAAGGGGGCAATCAGCCCCAGCATTTT

clone_size: -
d_call: -
j_call: TRBJ1-1
v_call: TRBV30
cdr3_aa: CAWSVQGYTEAFF
cdr3_nt: TGTGCCTGGAGTGTGCAGGGATACACTGAAGCTTTCTTT

clone_size: -
d_call: TRBD1
j_call: TRBJ2-1
v_call: TRBV3-1/TRBV3-2
cdr3_aa: CASSQPGQGGNEQFF
cdr3_nt: TGTGCCAGCAGCCAACCCGGACAGGGGGGAAATGAGCAGTTCTTC

clone_size: -
d_call: TRBD1
j_call: TRBJ2-7
v_call: TRBV30
cdr3_aa: CAWSGDRRTYEQYF
cdr3_nt: TGTGCCTGGAGCGGGGACAGGCGGACCTACGAGCAGTACTTC

clone_size: -
d_call: TRBD1
j_call: TRBJ2-3
v_call: TRBV28
cdr3_aa: CASVTGGGQWDTQYF
cdr3_nt: TGTGCCAGCGTAACAGGGGGCGGGCAGTGGGATACGCAGTATTTT

clone_size: -
d_call: -
j_call: TRBJ2-7
v_call: TRBV3-1/TRBV3-2
cdr3_aa: CASSQGGGSYEQYF
cdr3_nt: TGTGCCAGCAGCCAAGGAGGGGGATCCTACGAGCAGTACTTC

clone_size: -
d_call: TRBD2
j_call: TRBJ2-2
v_call: TRBV2
cdr3_aa: CASSVGGFRTGELFF
cdr3_nt: TGTGCCAGCAGTGTGGGGGGGTTCCGCACCGGGGAGCTGTTTTTT

clone_size: -
d_call: -
j_call: TRBJ2-3
v_call: TRBV29-1
cdr3_aa: CSVRGQTDTQYF
cdr3_nt: TGCAGCGTTCGGGGGCAGACAGATACGCAGTATTTT

clone_size: -
d_call: TRBD2
j_call: TRBJ2-3
v_call: TRBV7-8
cdr3_aa: CASSLTPRRGGGDTQYF
cdr3_nt: TGTGCCAGCAGCTTAACGCCCCGGCGGGGGGGCGGGGATACGCAGTATTTT

clone_size: -
d_call: TRBD1
j_call: TRBJ1-1
v_call: TRBV10-3
cdr3_aa: CAISTTGTDTEAFF
cdr3_nt: TGTGCCATCAGTACGACAGGGACGGACACTGAAGCTTTCTTT

clone_size: few
d_call: -
j_call: TRBJ1-3
v_call: TRBV4-1
cdr3_aa: CASSHFDSGNTIYF
cdr3_nt: TGCGCCAGCAGCCACTTCGATTCTGGAAACACCATATATTTT

clone_size: once
d_call: -
j_call: TRBJ2-7
v_call: TRBV5-6
cdr3_aa: CASSLAPYEQYF
cdr3_nt: TGTGCCAGCAGCTTGGCCCCCTACGAGCAGTACTTC

clone_size: few
d_call: TRBD1
j_call: TRBJ1-4
v_call: TRBV30
cdr3_aa: CAWSVGQGGNEKLFF
cdr3_nt: TGTGCCTGGAGTGTCGGACAGGGTGGTAATGAAAAACTGTTTTTT

clone_size: -
d_call: TRBD1
j_call: TRBJ2-5
v_call: TRBV19
cdr3_aa: CASSPTTKVKGARETQYF
cdr3_nt: TGTGCCAGTAGTCCGACGACGAAGGTTAAGGGGGCTCGGGAGACCCAGTACTTC

clone_size: few
d_call: TRBD1
j_call: TRBJ1-2
v_call: TRBV29-1
cdr3_aa: CSVAGGSYGYTF
cdr3_nt: TGCAGCGTTGCAGGGGGTTCCTATGGCTACACCTTC

clone_size: once
d_call: TRBD1
j_call: TRBJ1-5
v_call: TRBV2
cdr3_aa: CASSGGTGGNQPQHF
cdr3_nt: TGTGCCAGCAGTGGTGGGACAGGGGGCAATCAGCCCCAGCATTTT

clone_size: -
d_call: -
j_call: TRBJ2-3
v_call: TRBV25-1
cdr3_aa: CASSLPTGSGADTQYF
cdr3_nt: TGTGCCAGCAGTCTACCAACAGGATCCGGGGCAGATACGCAGTATTTT

clone_size: -
d_call: -
j_call: TRBJ1-3
v_call: TRBV12-3/TRBV12-4
cdr3_aa: CASRQSSGNTIYF
cdr3_nt: TGTGCCAGCAGACAGAGCTCTGGAAACACCATATATTTT

clone_size: -
d_call: TRBD2
j_call: TRBJ2-5
v_call: TRBV5-1
cdr3_aa: CASSLGGLQETQYF
cdr3_nt: TGCGCCAGCAGCTTGGGGGGACTACAAGAGACCCAGTACTTC

clone_size: -
d_call: TRBD1
j_call: TRBJ2-2
v_call: TRBV5-1
cdr3_aa: CASNTGEAGELFF
cdr3_nt: TGCGCCAGCAACACAGGGGAAGCCGGGGAGCTGTTTTTT

clone_size: -
d_call: -
j_call: TRBJ2-3
v_call: TRBV5-1
cdr3_aa: CASSFDREHPTDTQYF
cdr3_nt: TGCGCCAGCAGCTTTGACAGAGAGCATCCCACAGATACGCAGTATTTT

clone_size: -
d_call: TRBD2
j_call: TRBJ2-3
v_call: TRBV7-9
cdr3_aa: CAIPSTSGTDTQYF
cdr3_nt: TGTGCCATCCCCAGCACTAGCGGGACAGATACGCAGTATTTT

clone_size: -
d_call: TRBD1
j_call: TRBJ2-1
v_call: TRBV24-1
cdr3_aa: CATHTGTGKGNEQFF
cdr3_nt: TGTGCCACCCACACTGGGACAGGGAAGGGCAATGAGCAGTTCTTC

clone_size: few
d_call: -
j_call: TRBJ2-7
v_call: TRBV18
cdr3_aa: CASSLVGQIENYEQYF
cdr3_nt: TGTGCCAGCTCATTAGTTGGACAAATCGAAAACTACGAGCAGTACTTC

clone_size: -
d_call: -
j_call: TRBJ2-5
v_call: TRBV7-6
cdr3_aa: CASSLGGVTGPWQTQYF
cdr3_nt: TGTGCCAGCAGCTTAGGTGGAGTAACGGGCCCCTGGCAGACCCAGTACTTC

clone_size: -
d_call: -
j_call: TRBJ1-1
v_call: TRBV11-3
cdr3_aa: CASSFGMYTEAFF
cdr3_nt: TGTGCCAGCAGCTTCGGTATGTACACTGAAGCTTTCTTT

clone_size: -
d_call: -
j_call: TRBJ2-1
v_call: TRBV2
cdr3_aa: CASSQNVAEQFF
cdr3_nt: TGTGCCAGCAGCCAAAACGTTGCTGAGCAGTTCTTC

clone_size: -
d_call: TRBD1
j_call: TRBJ1-2
v_call: TRBV18
cdr3_aa: CASSTGQGARQGYTF
cdr3_nt: TGTGCCAGCTCTACTGGACAGGGGGCGCGGCAAGGCTACACCTTC

clone_size: -
d_call: TRBD2
j_call: TRBJ2-7
v_call: TRBV2
cdr3_aa: CASMKYQLAASYEQYF
cdr3_nt: TGTGCCAGCATGAAGTATCAACTAGCGGCCTCCTACGAGCAGTACTTC

clone_size: -
d_call: -
j_call: TRBJ2-1
v_call: TRBV27
cdr3_aa: CASSLQTTSAPTNEQFF
cdr3_nt: TGTGCCAGCAGTTTACAAACGACATCGGCTCCAACGAATGAGCAGTTCTTC

clone_size: -
d_call: TRBD1
j_call: TRBJ1-2
v_call: TRBV10-3
cdr3_aa: CAISERGQGAVNYGYTF
cdr3_nt: TGTGCCATCAGTGAGAGGGGACAGGGGGCGGTGAACTATGGCTACACCTTC

clone_size: -
d_call: TRBD2
j_call: TRBJ2-2
v_call: TRBV4-1
cdr3_aa: CASRLGAGATGELFF
cdr3_nt: TGCGCCAGCAGACTGGGAGCGGGAGCCACCGGGGAGCTGTTTTTT

clone_size: -
d_call: -
j_call: TRBJ2-1
v_call: TRBV28
cdr3_aa: CASRAGTWSSYNEQFF
cdr3_nt: TGTGCCAGCAGGGCCGGGACTTGGAGCTCCTACAATGAGCAGTTCTTC

clone_size: -
d_call: -
j_call: TRBJ1-5
v_call: TRBV5-6
cdr3_aa: CASSLGVDGQPQHF
cdr3_nt: TGTGCCAGCAGCTTGGGGGTAGACGGGCAGCCCCAGCATTTT

clone_size: -
d_call: TRBD1
j_call: TRBJ1-4
v_call: TRBV19
cdr3_aa: CASSKFVGGAGNEKLFF
cdr3_nt: TGTGCCAGTAGTAAATTCGTAGGGGGCGCAGGGAATGAAAAACTGTTTTTT

clone_size: -
d_call: -
j_call: TRBJ2-2
v_call: TRBV12-3/TRBV12-4
cdr3_aa: CASRGTPGELFF
cdr3_nt: TGTGCCAGCAGGGGTACTCCCGGGGAGCTGTTTTTT

clone_size: once
d_call: TRBD1
j_call: TRBJ2-7
v_call: TRBV14
cdr3_aa: CASSQHSGGLRPYEQYF
cdr3_nt: TGTGCCAGCAGCCAACATTCAGGGGGCTTACGTCCGTACGAGCAGTACTTC

clone_size: -
d_call: TRBD1
j_call: TRBJ2-1
v_call: TRBV2
cdr3_aa: CASSAGQGSYNEQFF
cdr3_nt: TGTGCCAGCAGCGCGGGACAGGGGTCCTACAATGAGCAGTTCTTC

clone_size: once
d_call: -
j_call: TRBJ2-7
v_call: TRBV7-9
cdr3_aa: CASSVPLGDIYF
cdr3_nt: TGTGCCAGCAGCGTCCCCCTCGGTGATATATACTTC

clone_size: -
d_call: -
j_call: TRBJ1-5
v_call: TRBV5-6
cdr3_aa: CASSLGDLSQPQHF
cdr3_nt: TGTGCCAGCAGCTTGGGGGACTTAAGTCAGCCCCAGCATTTT

clone_size: -
d_call: -
j_call: TRBJ2-7
v_call: TRBV23-1
cdr3_aa: CASTPRIGEQYF
cdr3_nt: TGCGCCAGCACCCCCAGGATCGGCGAGCAGTACTTC

clone_size: few
d_call: -
j_call: TRBJ1-1
v_call: TRBV28
cdr3_aa: CASSFGAALGSTEAFF
cdr3_nt: TGTGCCAGCAGTTTTGGGGCCGCTCTAGGAAGCACTGAAGCTTTCTTT

clone_size: -
d_call: -
j_call: TRBJ2-7
v_call: TRBV7-2
cdr3_aa: CASSSRRGARGEQYF
cdr3_nt: TGTGCCAGCAGCTCCAGGAGGGGGGCAAGGGGGGAGCAGTACTTC